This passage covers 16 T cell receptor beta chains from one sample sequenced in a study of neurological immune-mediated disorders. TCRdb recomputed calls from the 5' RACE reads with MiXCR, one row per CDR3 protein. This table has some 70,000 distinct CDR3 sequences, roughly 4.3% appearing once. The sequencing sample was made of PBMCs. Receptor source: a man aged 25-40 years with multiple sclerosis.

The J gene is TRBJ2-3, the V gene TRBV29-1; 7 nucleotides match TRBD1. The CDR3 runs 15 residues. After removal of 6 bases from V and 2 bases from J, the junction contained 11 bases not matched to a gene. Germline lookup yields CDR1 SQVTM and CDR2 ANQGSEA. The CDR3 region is CSVPPKGATTDTQYF. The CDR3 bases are TGCAGCGTCCCTCCCAAGGGGGCAACCACAGATACGCAGTATTTT.

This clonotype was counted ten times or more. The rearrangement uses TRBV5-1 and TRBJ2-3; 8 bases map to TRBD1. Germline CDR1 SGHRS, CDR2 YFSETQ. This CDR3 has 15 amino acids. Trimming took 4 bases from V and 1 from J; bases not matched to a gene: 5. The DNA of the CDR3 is TGCGCCAGCAGCCCCAGGGGGCCGGGCACAGATACGCAGTATTTT. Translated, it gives CASSPRGPGTDTQYF.

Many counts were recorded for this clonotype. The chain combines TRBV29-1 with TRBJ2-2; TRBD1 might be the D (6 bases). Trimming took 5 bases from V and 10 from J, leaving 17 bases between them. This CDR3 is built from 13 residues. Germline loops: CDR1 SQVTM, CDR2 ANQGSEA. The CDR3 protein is CSVSVGTNEELFF. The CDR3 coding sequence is TGCAGCGTTTCCGTAGGGACAAACGAGGAGCTGTTTTTT.

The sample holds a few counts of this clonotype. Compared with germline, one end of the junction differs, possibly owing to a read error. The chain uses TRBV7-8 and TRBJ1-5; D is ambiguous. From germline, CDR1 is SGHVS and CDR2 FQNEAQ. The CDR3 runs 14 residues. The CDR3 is CASSLVTADQPQNF. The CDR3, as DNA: TGTGCCAGCAGCTTAGTGACGGCCGATCAGCCCCAGAATTTT.

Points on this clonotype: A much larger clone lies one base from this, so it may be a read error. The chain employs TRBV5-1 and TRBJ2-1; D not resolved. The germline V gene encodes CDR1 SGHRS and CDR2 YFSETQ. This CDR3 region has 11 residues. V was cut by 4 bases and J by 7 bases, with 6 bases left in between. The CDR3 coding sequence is TGCGCCAGCAGCGCGGAGAATGAGCAGTTCTTC. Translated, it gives CASSAENEQFF. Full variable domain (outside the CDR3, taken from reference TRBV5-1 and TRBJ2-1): KAGVTQTPRYLIKTRGQQVTLSCSPISGHRSVSWYQQTPGQGLQFLFEYFSETQRNKGNFPGRFSGRQFSNSRSEMNVSTLELGDSALYLCASSAENEQFFGPGTRLTVL.

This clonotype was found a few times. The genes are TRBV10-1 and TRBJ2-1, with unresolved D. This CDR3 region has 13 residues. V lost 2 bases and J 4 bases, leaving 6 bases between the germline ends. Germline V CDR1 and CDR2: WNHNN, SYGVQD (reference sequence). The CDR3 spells CASSEARYNEQFF. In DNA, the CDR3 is TGCGCCAGCAGTGAGGCCAGGTACAATGAGCAGTTCTTC.

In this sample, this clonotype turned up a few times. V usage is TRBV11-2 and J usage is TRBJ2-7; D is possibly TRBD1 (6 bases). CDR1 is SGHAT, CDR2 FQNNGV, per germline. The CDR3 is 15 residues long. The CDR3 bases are TGTGCCAGCAGCTCGTTACAGGGTCCTCCGGGTGAGCAGTACGTT. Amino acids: CASSSLQGPPGEQYV.

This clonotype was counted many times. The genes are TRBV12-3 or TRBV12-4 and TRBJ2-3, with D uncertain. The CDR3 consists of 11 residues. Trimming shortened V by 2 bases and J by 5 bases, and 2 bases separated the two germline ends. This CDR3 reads CASSLIDTQYF. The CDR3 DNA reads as TGTGCCAGCAGTTTAATAGATACGCAGTATTTT.

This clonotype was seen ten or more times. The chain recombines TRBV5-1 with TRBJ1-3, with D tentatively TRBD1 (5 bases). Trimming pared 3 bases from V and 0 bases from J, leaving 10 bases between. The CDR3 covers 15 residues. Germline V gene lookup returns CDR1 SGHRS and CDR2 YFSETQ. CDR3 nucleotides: TGCGCCAGCAGCTCTGGGACGATCTCTGGAAACACCATATATTTT. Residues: CASSSGTISGNTIYF.

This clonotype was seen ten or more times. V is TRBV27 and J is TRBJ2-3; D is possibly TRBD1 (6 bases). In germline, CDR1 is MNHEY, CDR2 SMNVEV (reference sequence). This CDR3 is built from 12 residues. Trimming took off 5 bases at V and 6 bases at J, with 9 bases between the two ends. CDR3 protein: CASSPGADTQYF. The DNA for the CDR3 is TGTGCCAGCAGTCCAGGGGCTGATACGCAGTATTTT.

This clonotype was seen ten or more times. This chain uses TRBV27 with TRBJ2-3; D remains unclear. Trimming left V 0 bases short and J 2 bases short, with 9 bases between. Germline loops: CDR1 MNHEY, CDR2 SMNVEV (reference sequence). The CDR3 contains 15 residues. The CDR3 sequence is CASSLSGFVTDTQYF. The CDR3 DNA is TGTGCCAGCAGTTTATCGGGCTTTGTCACAGATACGCAGTATTTT.

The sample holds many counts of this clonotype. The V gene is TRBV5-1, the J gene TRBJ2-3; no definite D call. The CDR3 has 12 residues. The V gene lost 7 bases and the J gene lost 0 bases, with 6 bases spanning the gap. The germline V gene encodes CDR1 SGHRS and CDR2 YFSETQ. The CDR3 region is CASGTSTDTQYF. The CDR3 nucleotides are TGCGCCAGCGGAACTAGCACAGATACGCAGTATTTT.

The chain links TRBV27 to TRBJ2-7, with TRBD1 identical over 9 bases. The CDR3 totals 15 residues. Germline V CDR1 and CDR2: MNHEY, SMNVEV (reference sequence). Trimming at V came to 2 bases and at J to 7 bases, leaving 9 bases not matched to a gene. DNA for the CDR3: TGTGCCAGCAGTTTAGTCGGACAGGGGCGACTTGAGCAGTACTTC. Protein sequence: CASSLVGQGRLEQYF.

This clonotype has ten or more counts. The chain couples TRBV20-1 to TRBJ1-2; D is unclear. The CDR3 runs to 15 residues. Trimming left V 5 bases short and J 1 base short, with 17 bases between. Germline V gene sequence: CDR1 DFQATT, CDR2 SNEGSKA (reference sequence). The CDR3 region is CSAVPRGFLNYGYTF. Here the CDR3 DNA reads TGCAGTGCTGTCCCCCGAGGTTTCCTTAACTATGGCTACACCTTC.

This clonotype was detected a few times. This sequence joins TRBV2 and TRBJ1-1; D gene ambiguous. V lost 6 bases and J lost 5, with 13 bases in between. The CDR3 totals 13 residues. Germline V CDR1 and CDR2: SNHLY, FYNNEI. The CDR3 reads CASRLSGDTEAFF. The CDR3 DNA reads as TGTGCCAGCAGACTTTCCGGGGATACTGAAGCTTTCTTT. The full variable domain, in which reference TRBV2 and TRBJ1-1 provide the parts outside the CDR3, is EPEVTQTPSHQVTQMGQEVILRCVPISNHLYFYWYRQILGQKVEFLVSFYNNEISEKSEIFDDQFSVERPDGSNFTLKIRSTKLEDSAMYFCASRLSGDTEAFFGQGTRLTVV.

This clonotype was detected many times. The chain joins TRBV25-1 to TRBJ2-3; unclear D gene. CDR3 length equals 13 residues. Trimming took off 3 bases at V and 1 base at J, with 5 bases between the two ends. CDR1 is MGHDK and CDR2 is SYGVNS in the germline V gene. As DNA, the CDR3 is TGTGCCAGCAGTGAGTCGGGCACAGATACGCAGTATTTT. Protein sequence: CASSESGTDTQYF.